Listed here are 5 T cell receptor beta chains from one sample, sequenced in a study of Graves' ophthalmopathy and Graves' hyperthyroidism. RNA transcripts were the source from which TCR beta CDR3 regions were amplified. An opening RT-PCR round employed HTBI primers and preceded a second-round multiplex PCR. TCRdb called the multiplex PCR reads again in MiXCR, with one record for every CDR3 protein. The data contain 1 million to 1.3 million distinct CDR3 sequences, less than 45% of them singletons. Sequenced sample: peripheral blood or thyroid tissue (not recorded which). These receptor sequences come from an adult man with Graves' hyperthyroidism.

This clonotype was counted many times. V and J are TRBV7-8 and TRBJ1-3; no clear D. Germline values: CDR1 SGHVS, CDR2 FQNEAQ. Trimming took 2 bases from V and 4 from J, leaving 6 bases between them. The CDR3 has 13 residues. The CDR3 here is CASSLLAGNTIYF. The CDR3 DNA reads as TGTGCCAGCAGCTTACTGGCGGGAAACACCATATATTTT.

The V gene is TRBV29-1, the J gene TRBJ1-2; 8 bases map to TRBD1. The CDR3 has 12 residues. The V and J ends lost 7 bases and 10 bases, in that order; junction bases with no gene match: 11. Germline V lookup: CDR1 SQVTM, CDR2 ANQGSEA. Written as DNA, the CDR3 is TGCAGCGGCCGGGACAGGACTCCGTACTACACCTTC. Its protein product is CSGRDRTPYYTF.

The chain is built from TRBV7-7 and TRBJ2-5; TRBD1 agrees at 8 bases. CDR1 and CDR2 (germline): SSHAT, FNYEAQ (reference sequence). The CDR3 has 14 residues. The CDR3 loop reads CAQGPDRGEETQYF. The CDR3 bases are TGTGCTCAAGGCCCCGACAGGGGCGAAGAGACCCAGTACTTC.

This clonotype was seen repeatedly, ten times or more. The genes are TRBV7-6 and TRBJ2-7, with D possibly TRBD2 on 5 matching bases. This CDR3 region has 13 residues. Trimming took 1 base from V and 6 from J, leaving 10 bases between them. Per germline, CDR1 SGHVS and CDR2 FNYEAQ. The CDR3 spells CASSLEWGAEQYF. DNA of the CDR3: TGTGCCAGCAGCTTAGAGTGGGGAGCCGAGCAGTACTTC.

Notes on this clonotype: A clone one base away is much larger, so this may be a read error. CDR3 nucleotide sequence: TGTGCCAGTACAGGGGCTTCGAAAAGGGACTATGGCTACACCTTC. Amino acid sequence: CASTGASKRDYGYTF. The chain has TRBV19 and TRBJ1-2, with D possibly being TRBD1 (6 bases). The CDR3 contains 15 residues. V lost 7 bases and J lost 3, with 18 bases in between. Germline V gene data show CDR1 as LNHDA and CDR2 as SQIVND (reference sequence).